This TCR beta chain was found in a study of CD8+CD57+ T cells in acquired aplastic anemia. This clonotype has ten or more counts. Flow cytometry had shown expanded CD8+CD57+ cells in the patients chosen for sequencing. Germline V gene sequence: CDR1 SGHVS, CDR2 FNYEAQ. The CDR3 consists of 15 residues. V lost 5 bases, J lost 3 bases, and 10 bases stayed unmatched. Genomic DNA templated the TCR beta VDJ and CDR3 profiling. Using its own MiXCR run on the reads, TCRdb lists one record per CDR3 protein. This sample has fewer than 250,000 distinct CDR3 sequences, with roughly half found just once. The sample was sorted CD4+, CD8+, or CD8+CD57+ T cells (not recorded which) from PBMCs. This sequence was found in a human donor with aplastic anemia. The rearrangement joins TRBV7-6 to TRBJ2-7; 7 nucleotides align to TRBD1. CDR3 DNA sequence: TGTGCCAGCAGCCCTTCCCATGCAGGGGGCTACGAGCAGTACTTC. Translated: CASSPSHAGGYEQYF.